The 30 T cell receptor beta chains below all came from one sample that was sequenced in a study of CD8 T cells in Susac syndrome. Random-hexamer reverse transcription was applied to roughly 0.5 to 1 ug RNA. Each CDR3 protein gets one entry after TCRdb re-called the immunoSEQ multiplex PCR reads with MiXCR. Of approximately 140,000 distinct CDR3 sequences listed, nearly 95% are singletons. Sequencing was done on a sample of CD8+ T cells from PBMCs. The receptors here all came from a human donor in good health.

The chain couples TRBV3-1 to TRBJ2-1; D possibly corresponds to TRBD1 (6 bases). V gave up 4 bases and J gave up 4 bases, with 14 bases separating them. Germline V gene data show CDR1 as LGHDT and CDR2 as YNNKEL (reference sequence). The CDR3 runs 15 residues. In nucleotides, the CDR3 is TGTGCCAGCAGCCCCCGGGATCAGGGGTACAATGAGCAGTTCTTC. It specifies CASSPRDQGYNEQFF.

The rearrangement uses TRBV29-1 and TRBJ1-2; D is possibly TRBD1 (5 bases). The CDR3 spans 15 residues. Germline loops: CDR1 SQVTM, CDR2 ANQGSEA. V was trimmed by 1 base and J by 0 bases, leaving 12 bases between them. The CDR3 bases are TGCAGCGTTGAAGCCAAGGCAGGGACTAACTATGGCTACACCTTC. Translated: CSVEAKAGTNYGYTF.

This rearrangement joins TRBV12-3 or TRBV12-4 to TRBJ1-1; D is unclear. V lost 6 bases and J lost 3, with 11 bases in between. The CDR3 consists of 13 residues. The DNA for the CDR3 is TGTGCCAGCAGCTACATGGGATACACTGAAGCTTTCTTT. Translation gives CASSYMGYTEAFF.

This clonotype was detected once. This chain joins TRBV6-5 and TRBJ2-5, with 8 nucleotides matching TRBD1. Germline V gene data show CDR1 as MNHEY and CDR2 as SVGAGI. This CDR3 region has 13 residues. The V segment lost 6 bases and the J segment 5 bases; nucleotides outside the gene matches: 5. DNA for the CDR3: TGTGCCAGCAGCGACAGGGGCTGGGAGACCCAGTACTTC. This encodes CASSDRGWETQYF.

The rearrangement joins TRBV4-2 to TRBJ2-7, with 11 nucleotides matching TRBD2. From germline, CDR1 is LGHNA and CDR2 YNFKEQ. The CDR3 loop spans 15 amino acids. V gave up 4 bases and J gave up 3 bases; unmatched junction bases: 5. The CDR3 protein is CASSRILAGGYEQYF. DNA for the CDR3: TGTGCCAGCAGCCGGATTCTAGCGGGAGGCTACGAGCAGTACTTC.

This rearrangement joins TRBV29-1 to TRBJ2-1; 9 nucleotides match TRBD2. The J segment lost 7 bases and the V segment lost 4 bases, leaving 2 bases of the junction unmatched. Germline loops: CDR1 SQVTM, CDR2 ANQGSEA. The CDR3 sequence is 12 residues long. In nucleotides, the CDR3 is TGCAGCGTTGGCGGGGGGGTTAATGAGCAGTTCTTC. Translating it yields CSVGGGVNEQFF.

This rearrangement joins TRBV9 to TRBJ1-5; no reliable D call. Germline CDR1 is SGDLS and CDR2 is YYNGEE. There are 14 residues in the CDR3. Trimming cost V 0 bases and J 3 bases, with 7 bases left between them. CDR3 residues: CASSVGRHNQPQHF. The DNA for the CDR3 is TGTGCCAGCAGCGTAGGAAGGCACAATCAGCCCCAGCATTTT.

The V and J genes are TRBV12-3 or TRBV12-4 and TRBJ1-5; D not resolved. Deletions cut 7 bases from V and 0 bases from J, with 10 bases between. CDR3 length: 14 residues. The DNA for the CDR3 is TGTGCCAGCACCCAAGTGGATAGCAATCAGCCCCAGCATTTT. Its translation is CASTQVDSNQPQHF.

J is TRBJ2-7 and V is TRBV12-3 or TRBV12-4; 10 bases agree with TRBD2. The CDR3 runs to 18 residues. The V gene end was trimmed by 4 bases and the J gene end by 7 bases; junction bases not matched to a gene: 19. As DNA, the CDR3 is TGTGCCAGCAGTTCACAAATGGGACTAGCGAAGGTTACGCAGGAGCAGTACTTC. The encoded protein is CASSSQMGLAKVTQEQYF.

The V gene is TRBV4-3, the J gene TRBJ1-5, with a weak D call TRBD1 (6 bases). This CDR3 is built from 14 residues. The germline V gene encodes CDR1 LGHNA and CDR2 YSLEER. V was shortened by 4 bases and J by 7 bases, with 14 bases between the two germline ends. CDR3 sequence: CASSPGHMVQPQHF. CDR3 DNA: TGCGCCAGCAGCCCGGGACATATGGTCCAGCCCCAGCATTTT.

The rearrangement links TRBV19 to TRBJ2-1, with D maybe TRBD1 (6 bases). The CDR3 has 12 residues. Looked up from germline, CDR1 is LNHDA and CDR2 is SQIVND (reference sequence). V was clipped by 8 bases and J by 10 bases, with 15 bases between them. The CDR3 loop is CASLGQGIEQFF. CDR3 sequence (DNA): TGTGCCAGTTTAGGGCAGGGGATCGAGCAGTTCTTC.

The chain recombines TRBV12-3 or TRBV12-4 with TRBJ2-5; D could derive from TRBD1 or TRBD2 (7 bases each). V was trimmed by 10 bases and J by 14 bases, leaving 20 bases between them. This CDR3 has 11 residues. The CDR3 DNA follows: TGTGCCACTTTCAGGGGGACTACCTATTACTTC. Translation gives CATFRGTTYYF.

V and J are TRBV23-1 and TRBJ1-1; D is ambiguous. TRBV23-1 is flagged as an ORF with uncertain function. This CDR3 is built from 15 residues. The V end lost 2 bases, the J end lost 1 base, and 11 bases lay between the germline ends. The CDR3 loop reads CASSQGSDGNTEAFF. For the CDR3, the DNA is TGCGCCAGCAGTCAAGGTTCGGACGGGAACACTGAAGCTTTCTTT.

DNA for the CDR3: TGTGCCAGCAGTTTCACAGCCGGATATGAAAAACTGTTTTTT. This gives the protein CASSFTAGYEKLFF. This chain uses TRBV27 with TRBJ1-4; D remains unclear. From germline, CDR1 is MNHEY and CDR2 SMNVEV (reference sequence). The CDR3 contains 14 residues. V dropped 3 bases and J dropped 6 bases, with 11 bases sitting between them.

The rearrangement joins TRBV14 to TRBJ2-1; D perhaps matches TRBD2 (6 bases). Trimming left V 4 bases short and J 4 bases short, with 14 bases between. The CDR3 totals 15 residues. Germline loops: CDR1 SGHDN, CDR2 FVKESK. The CDR3 bases are TGTGCCAGCAGCCCAGTAGCGGACCCGTACAATGAGCAGTTCTTC. Translated: CASSPVADPYNEQFF.

The gene calls are TRBV29-1 and TRBJ1-1; 10 bases are shared with TRBD1. The junction had 6 bases not matched to a gene; V was cut back by 3 bases and J by 5 bases. The CDR3 is 14 residues long. CDR1 is SQVTM and CDR2 is ANQGSEA in the germline V gene. The CDR3 DNA sequence: TGCAGCGTTGAGACCCGGGACAGGGGAACTGAAGCTTTCTTT. Translation: CSVETRDRGTEAFF.

A note on this clonotype: The junction differs from germline at one of its ends, possibly a read error. The V and J genes are TRBV5-1 and TRBJ2-2; no definite D call. CDR3 size: 13 residues. Germline-derived CDR1 and CDR2 are SGHRS and YFSETQ. CDR3 in amino acids: CASSLVGTGELFF. The CDR3, as DNA: TGTGCCAGCAGCTTAGTGGGCACCGGGGAGCTGTTTTTT.

The chain couples TRBV7-9 to TRBJ1-4; 10 bases match TRBD1. This CDR3 is built from 16 residues. The germline gives CDR1 SEHNR, CDR2 FQNEAQ (reference sequence). The junction had 6 bases not matched to a gene; V was cut back by 5 bases and J by 3 bases. CDR3 sequence: CASSDDRGRANEKLFF. The CDR3 bases are TGTGCCAGCAGCGATGACAGGGGGCGGGCTAATGAAAAACTGTTTTTT.

The CDR3 region is CASSLEPSGAYEQYF. The CDR3 region has the DNA TGTGCCAGCAGCTTAGAGCCTAGCGGAGCCTACGAGCAGTACTTC. The chain has TRBV7-9 and TRBJ2-7; 7 bases agree with TRBD2. The CDR3 loop spans 15 amino acids. Trimming took 1 base from V and 2 from J; bases not matched to a gene: 5. Germline-derived CDR1 and CDR2 are SEHNR and FQNEAQ (reference sequence).

In its sample, this clonotype was seen once. This sequence joins TRBV20-1 and TRBJ1-2, with D possibly matching TRBD1 (6 bases). Germline V lookup: CDR1 DFQATT, CDR2 SNEGSKA (reference sequence). With 3 bases removed from V and 7 bases from J, the gap between germline ends came to 12 bases. This CDR3 has 12 residues. The CDR3 is CSAREGHGGYTF. As DNA, the CDR3 is TGCAGTGCTAGGGAGGGACATGGTGGCTACACCTTC.

The chain uses TRBV7-9 and TRBJ1-1; D call uncertain. Germline CDR1 is SEHNR and CDR2 is FQNEAQ (reference sequence). Trimming pared 7 bases from V and 8 bases from J, leaving 14 bases between. The CDR3 has 12 residues. The chain's CDR3 is CASIQVTEEAFF. In DNA form, the CDR3 reads TGTGCCAGCATCCAGGTGACCGAGGAAGCTTTCTTT.

The genes are TRBV29-1 and TRBJ2-1; D perhaps matches TRBD2 (5 bases). V was trimmed by 4 bases and J by 3 bases, leaving 10 bases between them. Germline V gene lookup returns CDR1 SQVTM and CDR2 ANQGSEA. CDR3 length: 13 residues. CDR3 DNA: TGCAGCGTTGTCCTAGCTGACTACAATGAGCAGTTCTTC. Its translation: CSVVLADYNEQFF.

The genes are TRBV7-6 and TRBJ2-1, with TRBD2 matching over 11 bases. Germline V gene sequence: CDR1 SGHVS, CDR2 FNYEAQ. The CDR3 is made up of 15 amino acids. After removal of 5 bases from V and 5 bases from J, the junction contained 5 bases not matched to a gene. CDR3 DNA: TGTGCCAGCAGCCCCGGGACTAGCGGACACAATGAGCAGTTCTTC. Translated: CASSPGTSGHNEQFF.

This clonotype occurred once. The CDR3: CASSVGEAGAEQYF. CDR3 coding DNA: TGTGCCAGCAGCGTAGGAGAAGCGGGAGCCGAGCAGTACTTC. J is TRBJ2-7 and V is TRBV9, with 8 bases lining up with TRBD2. Germline CDR1 reads SGDLS; CDR2 reads YYNGEE. The junction had 5 bases not matched to a gene; V was cut back by 0 bases and J by 6 bases. There are 14 residues in the CDR3.

The chain couples TRBV2 to TRBJ2-7; 11 nucleotides line up with TRBD2. CDR3 length equals 15 residues. Losses at the gene ends were 6 bases for V and 2 bases for J; bases not matched to a gene: 6. Germline V gene data show CDR1 as SNHLY and CDR2 as FYNNEI. CDR3 in DNA: TGTGCCAGCAGGCTAATAGCGGGAGGGCCCTACGAGCAGTACTTC. It is translated as CASRLIAGGPYEQYF.

V and J are TRBV20-1 and TRBJ2-1, with unresolved D. CDR3 length: 12 residues. V was cut by 3 bases and J by 4 bases, with 7 bases left in between. The germline V gene encodes CDR1 DFQATT and CDR2 SNEGSKA (reference sequence). The CDR3 protein is CSARGIYNEQFF. The CDR3 coding sequence is TGCAGTGCTAGGGGGATTTACAATGAGCAGTTCTTC.

The chain carries TRBV13 and TRBJ2-7, with 7 bases aligning to TRBD2. J gave up 0 bases and V 2 bases, and 4 bases lay outside the gene matches. Germline lookup yields CDR1 PRHDT and CDR2 FYEKMQ (reference sequence). The CDR3 totals 15 residues. The CDR3 reads CASSLFLAASYEQYF. The CDR3 DNA sequence: TGTGCCAGCAGCTTATTTCTAGCGGCCTCCTACGAGCAGTACTTC.

This chain uses TRBV29-1 with TRBJ2-2; weak D call: TRBD2 (7 bases). The germline gives CDR1 SQVTM, CDR2 ANQGSEA. Trimming removed 6 bases from V and 2 bases from J, with 13 bases in between. CDR3 size: 14 residues. CDR3 sequence (DNA): TGCAGCGTGGAATGGGGGGGCAACACCGGGGAGCTGTTTTTT. Translating it yields CSVEWGGNTGELFF.

The genes are TRBV4-3 and TRBJ2-3; D is tentatively TRBD1 or TRBD2 (5 bases each). V was trimmed by 0 bases and J by 7 bases, leaving 14 bases between them. There are 15 residues in the CDR3. Germline V gene sequence: CDR1 LGHNA, CDR2 YSLEER. CDR3 in amino acids: CASSQEGVVRNTQYF. The CDR3 DNA follows: TGCGCCAGCAGCCAAGAGGGGGTCGTCAGAAATACGCAGTATTTT.

This chain uses TRBV28 with TRBJ2-3; a weak D match, TRBD2 (6 bases). V was clipped by 6 bases and J by 4 bases, with 20 bases between them. The CDR3 runs to 16 residues. Germline values: CDR1 MDHEN, CDR2 SYDVKM. The CDR3 DNA follows: TGTGCCAGCAGCCCTATTTATAGGGACTTTTCAGATACGCAGTATTTT. Its protein is CASSPIYRDFSDTQYF. Supplemented by reference TRBV28 and TRBJ2-3, the full variable domain reads DVKVTQSSRYLVKRTGEKVFLECVQDMDHENMFWYRQDPGLGLRLIYFSYDVKMKEKGDIPEGYSVSREKKERFSLILESASTNQTSMYLCASSPIYRDFSDTQYFGPGTRLTVL.